The 27 T cell receptor beta chains in this list originate from one sample, sequenced in a study of blood T cells in healthy people across ages. A J-beta primer mix and a sample-barcoded 5' primer were used in a second PCR of roughly 7 to 12 cycles. TCRdb redid the calling of the 5' RACE reads with MiXCR, one entry per CDR3 protein. Of approximately 940,000 distinct CDR3 sequences listed, roughly 43% were seen once; the top ten hold under 15%. The material sequenced was blood. These receptors came from a man aged 30 to 39 in good health.

This clonotype came up a few times. The V and J genes are TRBV7-2 and TRBJ2-3; D is ambiguous. Germline CDR1 reads SGHTA; CDR2 reads FQGNSA. The CDR3 is 16 amino acids. V dropped 4 bases and J dropped 4 bases, with 18 bases sitting between them. CDR3 residues: CASSSGHGVLADTQYF. Written as DNA, the CDR3 is TGTGCCAGCAGCTCGGGCCACGGAGTGTTAGCAGATACGCAGTATTTT.

J is TRBJ2-7 and V is TRBV27, with TRBD2 matching over 13 bases. Germline V gives CDR1 MNHEY, CDR2 SMNVEV (reference sequence). V lost 2 bases, J lost 3 bases, and 10 bases stayed unmatched. This CDR3 contains 18 residues. The CDR3 loop is CASSLIGLAGEPYYEQYF. The CDR3 region has the DNA TGTGCCAGCAGTTTAATCGGACTAGCGGGGGAACCTTACTACGAGCAGTACTTC.

In this sample, this clonotype turned up a few times. V is TRBV3-1 and J is TRBJ2-1; maybe TRBD2 (7 bases). V was shortened by 4 bases and J by 2 bases, with 15 bases between the two germline ends. The CDR3 extends over 16 amino acids. Germline CDR1 reads LGHDT; CDR2 reads YNNKEL (reference sequence). CDR3 in DNA: TGTGCCAGCAGCCCCCTTGGGGGGGGGCCCTACAATGAGCAGTTCTTC. It encodes CASSPLGGGPYNEQFF.

The V gene is TRBV25-1, the J gene TRBJ1-5; tentative D call: TRBD1 (5 bases). CDR1 is MGHDK and CDR2 is SYGVNS in the germline V gene. The CDR3 spans 15 residues. Trimming took 2 bases from V and 3 from J, leaving 11 bases between them. CDR3 sequence (DNA): TGTGCCAGCAGTGAAAGGGGAGGAAACAATCAGCCCCAGCATTTT. It is translated as CASSERGGNNQPQHF.

This clonotype was observed a handful of times. The chain links TRBV4-1 to TRBJ2-3, with 12 bases that match TRBD2. CDR3 size: 18 residues. Germline V CDR1 and CDR2: MGHRA, YSYEKL. Losses at the gene ends were 4 bases for V and 0 bases for J; bases not matched to a gene: 8. The CDR3 reads CASSRTSGDTYSTDTQYF. CDR3 sequence (DNA): TGCGCCAGCAGCCGGACTAGCGGGGACACCTATAGCACAGATACGCAGTATTTT.

This clonotype was counted a single time. The gene calls are TRBV5-5 and TRBJ1-3, with 12 bases fitting TRBD1. V dropped 4 bases and J dropped 2; count of bases not matched to a gene: 13. The germline V gene has CDR1 SGHKS and CDR2 YYEKEE (reference sequence). There are 19 residues in the CDR3. This chain's CDR3 is CASSTTGTGGANPGNTIYF. In DNA form, the CDR3 reads TGTGCCAGCAGCACGACCGGGACAGGGGGCGCAAATCCTGGAAACACCATATATTTT.

This clonotype was counted a single time. V usage is TRBV7-8 and J usage is TRBJ2-3; the D is unclear. CDR3 size: 16 residues. CDR1 is SGHVS, CDR2 FQNEAQ, per germline. Trimming left V 2 bases short and J 0 bases short, with 12 bases between. The CDR3 reads CASSLPSALSTDTQYF. The DNA for the CDR3 is TGTGCCAGCAGCTTACCCTCTGCCCTCAGCACAGATACGCAGTATTTT.

V is TRBV27 and J is TRBJ2-2; D is possibly TRBD1 (6 bases). Germline V gene data show CDR1 as MNHEY and CDR2 as SMNVEV (reference sequence). CDR3 length equals 16 residues. Trimming pared 0 bases from V and 0 bases from J, leaving 8 bases between. The CDR3 here is CASSLSTGPNTGELFF. DNA for the CDR3: TGTGCCAGCAGTTTATCGACAGGTCCGAACACCGGGGAGCTGTTTTTT.

This clonotype was counted a few times. The chain employs TRBV12-3 or TRBV12-4 and TRBJ2-7; D is undetermined. The CDR3 is 13 amino acids. With 4 bases removed from V and 7 bases from J, the gap between germline ends came to 14 bases. The CDR3 protein is CASSWRPYNEQYF. CDR3 sequence (DNA): TGTGCCAGCAGTTGGCGACCCTACAATGAGCAGTACTTC.

This chain connects TRBV7-9 to TRBJ1-4, with D unclear. Deletions cut 0 bases from V and 10 bases from J, with 15 bases between. This CDR3 is 15 amino acids long. The V gene's germline CDR1 is SEHNR and CDR2 FQNEAQ (reference sequence). The CDR3 sequence is CASSLARDPVGKLFF. The DNA of the CDR3 is TGTGCCAGCAGCTTAGCACGCGACCCGGTCGGAAAACTGTTTTTT. The whole variable domain, remainder taken from reference TRBV7-9 and TRBJ1-4, is DTGVSQNPRHKITKRGQNVTFRCDPISEHNRLYWYRQTLGQGPEFLTYFQNEAQLEKSRLLSDRFSAERPKGSFSTLEIQRTEQGDSAMYLCASSLARDPVGKLFFGSGTQLSVL.

This clonotype was observed a handful of times. V usage is TRBV5-1 and J usage is TRBJ2-4; perhaps TRBD1 as D (8 bases). CDR1 is SGHRS, CDR2 YFSETQ, per germline. The ends were cut back, 3 bases at V and 7 bases at J, with 20 bases in the middle. The CDR3 runs 16 residues. This CDR3 is CASSSTGVGLSNIQYF. The DNA for the CDR3 is TGCGCCAGCAGCTCGACAGGGGTGGGACTAAGTAACATTCAGTACTTC.

This clonotype came up many times. The gene calls are TRBV27 and TRBJ2-1; TRBD2 might be the D (5 bases). V lost 8 bases and J lost 6, with 11 bases in between. The CDR3 has 12 amino acids. Germline V gene data show CDR1 as MNHEY and CDR2 as SMNVEV (reference sequence). The CDR3 is CASRRAGNEQFF. The CDR3 DNA is TGTGCCAGCCGCCGGGCGGGCAATGAGCAGTTCTTC.

This chain uses TRBV5-1 with TRBJ1-2; the D is unclear. Trimming left V 4 bases short and J 3 bases short, with 10 bases between. The germline V gene encodes CDR1 SGHRS and CDR2 YFSETQ. This CDR3 comprises 13 residues. CDR3 DNA sequence: TGCGCCAGCAGCGTGGACTGGGACTATGGCTACACCTTC. Its translation: CASSVDWDYGYTF.

This clonotype was recorded a few times. The chain recombines TRBV28 with TRBJ1-2; the D gene is possibly TRBD1 (5 bases). CDR1 is MDHEN, CDR2 SYDVKM, per germline. This CDR3 comprises 13 residues. V was pared by 7 bases and J by 2 bases, with 11 bases between. The CDR3 DNA sequence: TGTGCCAGCATCTCGGGGCAGAACTATGGCTACACCTTC. This codes for CASISGQNYGYTF.

The rearrangement joins TRBV3-1 to TRBJ2-7; a possible D gene is TRBD2 (5 bases). The CDR3 covers 14 residues. Germline CDR1 reads LGHDT; CDR2 reads YNNKEL (reference sequence). V lost 1 base and J 3 bases, leaving 10 bases between the germline ends. CDR3 protein: CASSQAGNYYEQYF. For the CDR3, the DNA is TGTGCCAGCAGCCAAGCCGGGAATTACTACGAGCAGTACTTC.

V gene TRBV6-5 combines with J gene TRBJ2-5; 9 bases map to TRBD2. The better agreement between TRBJ2-7 and the DNA end casts doubt on the J call. The CDR3 is made up of 16 amino acids. CDR1 MNHEY and CDR2 SVGAGI come from the germline V gene. The CDR3 region is CASSYVAGASSGEQYF. CDR3 DNA: TGTGCCAGCAGTTATGTAGCGGGAGCCTCCTCTGGCGAGCAGTACTTC.

The chain employs TRBV20-1 and TRBJ2-7; D remains ambiguous. V lost 0 bases and J lost 0, with 6 bases in between. CDR3 size: 13 residues. In germline, CDR1 is DFQATT, CDR2 SNEGSKA (reference sequence). The CDR3 coding sequence is TGCAGTGCTAGAGATGCGACCTCCTACGAGCAGTACTTC. It encodes CSARDATSYEQYF.

This chain uses TRBV12-3 or TRBV12-4 with TRBJ1-5, with D unresolved. With 1 base removed from V and 1 base from J, the gap between germline ends came to 8 bases. The CDR3 runs 15 residues. The CDR3 loop reads CASSLEISSNQPQHF. CDR3 bases: TGTGCCAGCAGTTTAGAGATATCGAGCAATCAGCCCCAGCATTTT.

The sample holds a few counts of this clonotype. The V and J genes are TRBV7-2 and TRBJ2-3, with a tentative D call TRBD2 (7 bases). V shed 2 bases and J shed 7 bases, with 16 bases lying between them. This CDR3 is built from 15 residues. CDR1 is SGHTA, CDR2 FQGNSA, per germline. CDR3 sequence (DNA): TGTGCCAGCAGCTTACTGGGCGGGGGCCGGTATACGCAGTATTTT. Amino acid sequence: CASSLLGGGRYTQYF. Variable domain in full (rest from reference TRBV7-2 and TRBJ2-3): GAGVSQSPSNKVTEKGKDVELRCDPISGHTALYWYRQSLGQGLEFLIYFQGNSAPDKSGLPSDRFSAERTGGSVSTLTIQRTQQEDSAVYLCASSLLGGGRYTQYFGPGTRLTVL.

This clonotype was counted between two and nine times. The chain is built from TRBV3-1 and TRBJ2-6, with 7 bases fitting TRBD1. The CDR3 length is 16 residues. The J segment lost 2 bases and the V segment lost 4 bases, leaving 5 bases of the junction unmatched. Germline loops: CDR1 LGHDT, CDR2 YNNKEL (reference sequence). As DNA, the CDR3 is TGTGCCAGCAGCCTAAACAGGGGTGCTGGGGCCAACGTCCTGACTTTC. Its protein product is CASSLNRGAGANVLTF.

Details on this clonotype: A junction boundary mismatches the germline segment, possibly from a read error. The chain combines TRBV12-5 with TRBJ2-1, with D possibly TRBD2 on 5 matching bases. This CDR3 spans 14 amino acids. Germline CDR1 and CDR2: LGHNT and FRNRAP. The CDR3 spells CASGGGEPNNEQLF. DNA for the CDR3: TGTGCTAGTGGTGGAGGAGAGCCCAACAATGAGCAGTTGTTC. The variable domain in full, with the rest retrieved from reference TRBV12-5 and TRBJ2-1, is DARVTQTPRHKVTEMGQEVTMRCQPILGHNTVFWYRQTMMQGLELLAYFRNRAPLDDSGMPKDRFSAEMPDATLATLKIQPSEPRDSAVYFCASGGGEPNNEQLFGPGTRLTVL.

This rearrangement joins TRBV6-5 to TRBJ1-1, with 8 bases that match TRBD1. CDR3 size: 13 residues. CDR1 is MNHEY and CDR2 is SVGAGI in the germline V gene. The V gene end was trimmed by 8 bases and the J gene end by 1 base; junction bases not matched to a gene: 3. Written as DNA, the CDR3 is TGTGCCAGCGACAGGGGACCGAACACTGAAGCTTTCTTT. Amino acids: CASDRGPNTEAFF.

This clonotype was counted a few times. V and J are TRBV7-9 and TRBJ1-2; D is unresolved. Trimming removed 5 bases at V and 8 bases at J, with 12 bases between. This CDR3 is built from 12 residues. The germline V gene encodes CDR1 SEHNR and CDR2 FQNEAQ (reference sequence). Written as DNA, the CDR3 is TGTGCCAGCAGCCCCAGGCTAGACGGCTACACCTTC. Its translation: CASSPRLDGYTF.

J is TRBJ2-7 and V is TRBV2; a possible D gene is TRBD1 (6 bases). The CDR3 sequence is 14 residues long. Germline V gene sequence: CDR1 SNHLY, CDR2 FYNNEI. The V end was cut by 2 bases, the J end by 4 bases, with 12 bases between. The CDR3 nucleotides are TGTGCCAGCAGTGAACTTGGGGGCCGTTACGAGCAGTACTTC. This translates into CASSELGGRYEQYF.

This clonotype was found a few times. V usage is TRBV5-1 and J usage is TRBJ1-5; no firm D call. Germline loops: CDR1 SGHRS, CDR2 YFSETQ. The CDR3 spans 13 residues. Trimming took 5 bases from V and 3 from J, leaving 9 bases between them. The CDR3 loop reads CASRGDDNQPQHF. CDR3 in DNA: TGCGCCAGCAGGGGTGACGACAATCAGCCCCAGCATTTT. Using reference TRBV5-1 and TRBJ1-5 for the parts outside the CDR3, the full variable domain is KAGVTQTPRYLIKTRGQQVTLSCSPISGHRSVSWYQQTPGQGLQFLFEYFSETQRNKGNFPGRFSGRQFSNSRSEMNVSTLELGDSALYLCASRGDDNQPQHFGDGTRLSIL.

The gene calls are TRBV27 and TRBJ1-5; D is perhaps TRBD1 (5 bases). There are 15 residues in the CDR3. The V gene's germline CDR1 is MNHEY and CDR2 SMNVEV (reference sequence). Trimming stripped 8 bases from V and 8 bases from J, with 22 bases between. The CDR3 DNA follows: TGTGCCAGCCGTAGATTGGACATCCAGCAGGAGCCCCAGCATTTT. Protein sequence: CASRRLDIQQEPQHF.

This chain links TRBV10-3 with TRBJ1-6; perhaps TRBD1 as D (6 bases). This CDR3 spans 17 amino acids. Trimming cost V 3 bases and J 9 bases, with 21 bases left between them. CDR1 and CDR2 from the germline V gene are ENHRY and SYGVKD. CDR3 residues: CAISEMVAQGTTSPLHF. The CDR3 bases are TGTGCCATCAGTGAAATGGTGGCGCAGGGGACTACTTCACCCCTCCACTTT.